Below, 27 T cell receptor beta chains from the same sample are listed, as sequenced in a study of cytomegalovirus exposure and HLA in healthy donors. Use of 60 Vbeta and 13 Jbeta primers characterized the PCR. Profiling relied on immunoSEQ multiplex PCR, and the TCRdb table lists in-frame clones only, not all of them. The profile shows around 200,000 clones, 70% of them singletons. The sequenced sample consisted of PBMCs. These TCRs come from a man aged 40-49 years in good health and CMV-seropositive.

V is TRBV29-1 and J is TRBJ2-3; the match to TRBD2 covers 7 bases. From germline, CDR1 is SQVTM and CDR2 ANQGSEA. The CDR3 has 15 amino acids. V trimming: 1 base; J trimming: 1 base; junction bases outside the gene matches: 5. CDR3 residues: CSVEVGLAGTDTQYF. The CDR3 region has the DNA TGCAGCGTTGAAGTGGGGCTAGCGGGCACAGATACGCAGTATTTT.

CDR3 residues: CSVESSDRSPYEQYF. CDR3 nucleotides: TGCAGCGTTGAATCGTCGGACAGAAGCCCCTACGAGCAGTACTTC. This sequence joins TRBV29-1 and TRBJ2-7, with a possible D match to TRBD1 (6 bases). Trimming cost V 2 bases and J 2 bases, with 16 bases left between them. Germline CDR1 SQVTM, CDR2 ANQGSEA. The CDR3 extends over 15 amino acids.

The chain links TRBV6-7 to TRBJ2-5; 8 positions agree with TRBD2. TRBV6-7 has ORF status, its function being uncertain. J lost 3 bases, V lost 5 bases, and 8 bases had no gene match. The CDR3 is 15 amino acids. The chain's CDR3 is CASSKDGTRKETQYF. The CDR3, as DNA: TGTGCCAGCAGTAAGGATGGGACTAGAAAAGAGACCCAGTACTTC.

The chain couples TRBV27 to TRBJ2-5; 10 bases agree with TRBD1. The CDR3 spans 15 residues. Trimming at V came to 1 base and at J to 5 bases, leaving 4 bases not matched to a gene. Germline V gives CDR1 MNHEY, CDR2 SMNVEV (reference sequence). DNA for the CDR3: TGTGCCAGCAGTTTATGGGACAGGGGATTGGAGACCCAGTACTTC. This translates into CASSLWDRGLETQYF.

The genes are TRBV5-1 and TRBJ2-5; D might be TRBD1 (5 bases). The CDR3 sequence is 14 residues long. Germline CDR1 reads SGHRS; CDR2 reads YFSETQ. Trimming removed 0 bases at V and 9 bases at J, with 15 bases between. DNA of the CDR3: TGCGCCAGCAGCTTGGTAGGGGCTGAGTGGTCCCAGTACTTC. This codes for CASSLVGAEWSQYF.

This chain connects TRBV6-5 to TRBJ1-5, with D possibly being TRBD1 (5 bases). Deletions cut 5 bases from V and 5 bases from J, with 13 bases between. Germline-derived CDR1 and CDR2 are MNHEY and SVGAGI. CDR3 length: 14 amino acids. The DNA of the CDR3 is TGTGCCAGCAGTGAAATCAGGGTGGATCAGCCCCAGCATTTT. It is translated as CASSEIRVDQPQHF.

The chain carries TRBV10-3 and TRBJ1-3; D perhaps matches TRBD1 (6 bases). Germline loops: CDR1 ENHRY, CDR2 SYGVKD. V shed 6 bases and J shed 2 bases, with 11 bases lying between them. The CDR3 is 14 residues long. This CDR3 is CAIREGHTGNTIYF. CDR3 in DNA: TGTGCCATCAGGGAGGGACATACTGGAAACACCATATATTTT.

The chain employs TRBV7-6 and TRBJ2-1; the match to TRBD1 covers 10 bases. CDR3 length: 15 amino acids. V was pared by 1 base and J by 5 bases, with 2 bases of the junction left unmatched. The germline V gene encodes CDR1 SGHVS and CDR2 FNYEAQ. This chain's CDR3 is CASSLEGTGDNEQFF. The CDR3 region has the DNA TGTGCCAGCAGCTTAGAAGGGACAGGGGACAATGAGCAGTTCTTC.

The rearrangement uses TRBV19 and TRBJ2-3; 9 bases are a match to TRBD2. The V segment lost 3 bases and the J segment 4 bases; nucleotides outside the gene matches: 11. Per germline, CDR1 LNHDA and CDR2 SQIVND (reference sequence). This CDR3 is 17 amino acids long. CDR3 bases: TGTGCCAGTAGTATTGGCGGGGGGGCTGGTGGGTCAGATACGCAGTATTTT. Its translation is CASSIGGGAGGSDTQYF.

This clone has only a few counts. This chain links TRBV4-2 with TRBJ2-2; TRBD2 might be the D (5 bases). The length of the CDR3 is 16 residues. Trimming removed 1 base at V and 6 bases at J, with 15 bases between. Germline V lookup: CDR1 LGHNA, CDR2 YNFKEQ. DNA for the CDR3: TGTGCCAGCAGCCAAGTCTCTGGACTTCCGGCCGGGGAGCTGTTTTTT. Translating it yields CASSQVSGLPAGELFF.

The rearrangement uses TRBV21-1 and TRBJ2-3; no check of the table's D call, TRBD1, against the DNA was made. TRBV21-1 is reported as a pseudogene. The CDR3 consists of 15 residues. In DNA form, the CDR3 reads TGTGCCAACCTGAGGGACATATTTAGCACAGATACGCAGTATTTT. Residues: CANLRDIFSTDTQYF.

The J gene is TRBJ2-5, the V gene TRBV12-5, with 7 positions matching TRBD2. V shed 3 bases and J 0 bases; nucleotides not matched to a gene: 4. Per the germline V gene, CDR1 is LGHNT and CDR2 is FRNRAP. The CDR3 spans 15 residues. The CDR3 DNA is TGTGCTAGTGGTTTCGGGAGCGGGGACCAAGAGACCCAGTACTTC. This sequence encodes CASGFGSGDQETQYF.

This clone has just a few counts. Sequence at one end of the junction differs from germline and may be a read error. The chain combines TRBV10-3 with TRBJ2-7; 7 bases match TRBD1. This CDR3 is 15 amino acids long. Germline loops: CDR1 ENHRY, CDR2 SYGVKD. CDR3 DNA: TGCGCGACAACCTTGTCGACAGGGTTCTCCTACGAGCAGTACTTC. This gives the protein CATTLSTGFSYEQYF.

This rearrangement joins TRBV7-8 to TRBJ1-5; 9 bases are a match to TRBD1. Losses at the gene ends were 5 bases for V and 7 bases for J; bases not matched to a gene: 6. The CDR3 has 14 amino acids. Germline loops: CDR1 SGHVS, CDR2 FQNEAQ. The CDR3 region is CASSRDRDRQPQHF. The CDR3 nucleotides are TGTGCCAGCAGCCGGGACAGGGACAGGCAGCCCCAGCATTTT.

The rearrangement links TRBV5-6 to TRBJ1-6; 10 nucleotides line up with TRBD1. In germline, CDR1 is SGHDT, CDR2 YYEEEE. The CDR3 covers 15 residues. J lost 7 bases, V lost 4 bases, and 5 bases had no gene match. The CDR3 protein is CASSPRTGGNSPLHF. The CDR3 coding sequence is TGTGCCAGCAGCCCCCGGACAGGGGGGAATTCACCCCTCCACTTT.

The gene calls are TRBV11-2 and TRBJ1-2; D not certain. V lost 1 base to trimming and J lost 6 bases, with 9 bases between them. The CDR3 spans 13 residues. Germline V gene data show CDR1 as SGHAT and CDR2 as FQNNGV. CDR3 residues: CASSLGREDGYTF. CDR3 in DNA: TGTGCCAGCAGCTTAGGGCGGGAGGATGGCTACACCTTC.

V is TRBV6-1 and J is TRBJ1-3; 10 positions match TRBD1. The CDR3 has 15 residues. After removal of 6 bases from V and 2 bases from J, the junction contained 4 bases not matched to a gene. The germline V gene encodes CDR1 MNHNS and CDR2 SASEGT. Here the CDR3 DNA reads TGTGCCAGCAGCGCGGACAGGGGGACTGGAAACACCATATATTTT. Translation: CASSADRGTGNTIYF.

V usage is TRBV5-4 and J usage is TRBJ2-5, with TRBD2 identical over 13 bases. Germline V CDR1 and CDR2: SGHNT, YYREEE (reference sequence). Trimming removed 4 bases from V and 2 bases from J; junction bases left unmatched: 5. The CDR3 covers 16 residues. CDR3 protein: CASSLGTSGAQETQYF. As DNA, the CDR3 is TGTGCCAGCAGCCTCGGGACTAGCGGGGCGCAAGAGACCCAGTACTTC.

This rearrangement joins TRBV9 to TRBJ2-1; maybe TRBD1 (5 bases). Germline V CDR1 and CDR2: SGDLS, YYNGEE. The CDR3 is 12 amino acids. V lost 2 bases to trimming and J lost 7 bases, with 7 bases between them. The CDR3 region has the DNA TGTGCCAGCAGCGTGACAGAAAATGAGCAGTTCTTC. As protein: CASSVTENEQFF. The variable domain in full, completed from reference TRBV9 and TRBJ2-1, reads DSGVTQTPKHLITATGQRVTLRCSPRSGDLSVYWYQQSLDQGLQFLIQYYNGEERAKGNILERFSAQQFPDLHSELNLSSLELGDSALYFCASSVTENEQFFGPGTRLTVL.

The CDR3 DNA reads TGTGCCAGCAGTTACTCGGGGCGTGGAACTGAAGCTTTCTTT. Translated: CASSYSGRGTEAFF. The chain couples TRBV6-6 to TRBJ1-1, with TRBD1 as a possible D gene (5 bases). Per the germline V gene, CDR1 is MNHNY and CDR2 is SVGAGI (reference sequence). This CDR3 comprises 14 residues. The V and J ends lost 0 bases and 5 bases respectively, with 10 bases between them.

This clone was recorded only once. The chain uses TRBV10-3 and TRBJ2-7; D is perhaps TRBD1 (5 bases). CDR3 length equals 14 residues. V lost 0 bases, J lost 2 bases, and 8 bases lay in between. Looked up from germline, CDR1 is ENHRY and CDR2 is SYGVKD. The CDR3 coding sequence is TGTGCCATCAGTGAGTCGGGGCCAGCCTACGAGCAGTACTTC. It translates to CAISESGPAYEQYF.

This chain uses TRBV28 with TRBJ2-7; D is possibly TRBD2 (6 bases). This CDR3 region has 19 residues. In germline, CDR1 is MDHEN, CDR2 SYDVKM. Trimming removed 6 bases from V and 3 bases from J, with 30 bases in between. CDR3 sequence (DNA): TGTGCCAGCAGCATCTTGGGGGGTTTTTTTCCTAACCCCGACTACGAGCAGTACTTC. It specifies CASSILGGFFPNPDYEQYF.

The rearrangement uses TRBV5-1 and TRBJ2-7; 11 bases are a match to TRBD2. CDR1 is SGHRS, CDR2 YFSETQ, per germline. The J segment lost 4 bases and the V segment lost 0 bases, leaving 6 bases of the junction unmatched. This CDR3 is built from 16 residues. The CDR3 DNA sequence: TGCGCCAGCAGCTTGGATGCTAGCGGGGGGTCTTACGAGCAGTACTTC. This gives the protein CASSLDASGGSYEQYF.

The V gene is TRBV7-9, the J gene TRBJ2-1, with TRBD1 identical over 7 bases. In germline, CDR1 is SEHNR, CDR2 FQNEAQ (reference sequence). V gave up 5 bases and J gave up 6 bases; unmatched junction bases: 13. The CDR3 has 16 residues. CDR3 region: CASSPRAGTVLNEQFF. The CDR3 DNA is TGTGCCAGCAGCCCACGCGCCGGGACAGTCCTCAATGAGCAGTTCTTC.

The gene calls are TRBV2 and TRBJ1-3; D possibly corresponds to TRBD1 (5 bases). Per germline, CDR1 SNHLY and CDR2 FYNNEI. The CDR3 consists of 16 residues. Trimming removed 4 bases from V and 0 bases from J, with 13 bases in between. The CDR3: CASSAEGHSSGNTIYF. For the CDR3, the DNA is TGTGCCAGCAGTGCGGAGGGGCATTCCTCTGGAAACACCATATATTTT.

The V call is TRBV4-1, the J call TRBJ2-5; D is possibly TRBD1 (5 bases). Germline CDR1 MGHRA, CDR2 YSYEKL. CDR3 length equals 13 residues. Trimming left V 0 bases short and J 5 bases short, with 7 bases between. CDR3 nucleotides: TGCGCCAGCAGCCAAGATAAGGGGGAGACCCAGTACTTC. Translated, it gives CASSQDKGETQYF.

This chain connects TRBV5-6 to TRBJ2-7, with 11 nucleotides matching TRBD2. There are 15 residues in the CDR3. V shed 4 bases and J 6 bases; nucleotides not matched to a gene: 9. CDR1 SGHDT and CDR2 YYEEEE come from the germline V gene. CDR3 protein: CASSEATSGEGEQYF. CDR3 sequence (DNA): TGTGCCAGCAGCGAAGCGACTAGCGGGGAGGGCGAGCAGTACTTC.